One and the same sample provided the 11 T cell receptor beta chains below, sequenced in a study of T cells in Graves' hyperthyroidism and ophthalmopathy. RNA transcripts were the template for amplifying TCR beta CDR3 regions. The HTBI set primed first-round TCR CDR3 RT-PCR. TCRdb used MiXCR to reprocess the multiplex PCR reads, holding one entry per CDR3 protein. The table has 270,000 or so distinct CDR3 sequences, roughly 15% seen once. Sequencing used blood. Receptor source: a woman aged 50 to 60 with Graves' hyperthyroidism that later progressed to Graves' ophthalmopathy.

At least ten counts were recorded for this clonotype. The rearrangement links TRBV7-8 to TRBJ2-1; 7 bases line up with TRBD2. CDR1 SGHVS and CDR2 FQNEAQ come from the germline V gene. Trimming at V came to 3 bases and at J to 5 bases, leaving 7 bases not matched to a gene. The CDR3 covers 15 residues. The CDR3 loop reads CASSLLLAGDNEQFF. The CDR3 DNA follows: TGTGCCAGCAGCTTGTTGTTAGCGGGCGACAATGAGCAGTTCTTC.

This clonotype came up a few times. The V call is TRBV5-1, the J call TRBJ2-7, with 10 bases lining up with TRBD2. The germline gives CDR1 SGHRS, CDR2 YFSETQ. This CDR3 region has 15 residues. The V segment lost 4 bases and the J segment 6 bases; nucleotides outside the gene matches: 10. The CDR3 DNA reads TGCGCCAGCAGCCAAACTAGCGGGACTTTAGTCGAGCAGTACTTC. Its translation: CASSQTSGTLVEQYF.

This clonotype came up many times. The chain combines TRBV30 with TRBJ1-1; TRBD1 might be the D (5 bases). V shed 3 bases and J shed 5 bases, with 13 bases lying between them. CDR1 and CDR2 from the germline V gene are GTSNPN and SVGIG (reference sequence). This CDR3 contains 13 residues. The CDR3 loop reads CAWSAFGATEAFF. The DNA for the CDR3 is TGTGCCTGGAGCGCCTTTGGGGCTACTGAAGCTTTCTTT.

The chain carries TRBV28 and TRBJ2-7; the match to TRBD1 covers 7 bases. The CDR3 runs 14 residues. Per the germline V gene, CDR1 is MDHEN and CDR2 is SYDVKM. V lost 7 bases, J lost 4 bases, and 10 bases stayed unmatched. The CDR3 protein is CASTIGDRLYEQYF. CDR3 nucleotides: TGTGCCAGCACTATCGGGGACAGATTATACGAGCAGTACTTC.

This clonotype was found many times. This chain joins TRBV19 and TRBJ2-3; 7 bases align to TRBD1. The CDR3 totals 14 residues. V dropped 6 bases and J dropped 2; count of bases not matched to a gene: 5. The germline CDR1 and CDR2 sequences are LNHDA and SQIVND (reference sequence). CDR3 in DNA: TGTGCCAGTAGGCCGACAGGGCTCACAGATACGCAGTATTTT. Its translation: CASRPTGLTDTQYF.

V and J are TRBV5-1 and TRBJ2-7, with 7 bases aligning to TRBD1. V was pared by 1 base and J by 5 bases, with 9 bases of the junction left unmatched. Germline-derived CDR1 and CDR2 are SGHRS and YFSETQ. The CDR3 length is 15 residues. CDR3 sequence (DNA): TGCGCCAGCAGCTTGAGCTACCCAGGGGGTCACGAGCAGTACTTC. Its translation: CASSLSYPGGHEQYF.

This clonotype was seen many times. This rearrangement joins TRBV2 to TRBJ2-7, with unresolved D. V shed 1 base and J shed 4 bases, with 8 bases lying between them. CDR1 and CDR2 (germline): SNHLY, FYNNEI. The CDR3 is 13 residues long. CDR3 region: CASSEVERYEQYF. CDR3 sequence (DNA): TGTGCCAGCAGTGAAGTGGAAAGGTACGAGCAGTACTTC.

This clonotype was recorded many times. The gene calls are TRBV7-2 and TRBJ2-3, with D hard to call. The length of the CDR3 is 13 residues. Deletions cut 4 bases from V and 5 bases from J, with 10 bases between. Germline-derived CDR1 and CDR2 are SGHTA and FQGNSA. This chain's CDR3 is CASSSEAEDTQYF. DNA for the CDR3: TGTGCCAGCAGCTCAGAGGCCGAAGATACGCAGTATTTT.

This clonotype was observed at least ten times. The chain carries TRBV20-1 and TRBJ1-3; no definite D call. Germline-derived CDR1 and CDR2 are DFQATT and SNEGSKA (reference sequence). The V end lost 3 bases, the J end lost 3 bases, and 12 bases lay between the germline ends. The CDR3 is 14 residues long. The CDR3 reads CSARNGGYGNTIYF. The CDR3 nucleotides are TGCAGTGCTAGGAATGGAGGATATGGAAACACCATATATTTT.

Note on this clonotype: One junction end disagrees with the germline gene, perhaps due to a read error. The rearrangement joins TRBV2 to TRBJ2-7; maybe TRBD2 (6 bases). From germline, CDR1 is SNHLY and CDR2 FYNNEI. This CDR3 is 15 amino acids long. CDR3 coding DNA: TGTGCCAGCAGTGAAGTACGGGGGTTAACCTACGAGCGGTTCTTC. This gives the protein CASSEVRGLTYERFF.

This clonotype has at least ten counts. J is TRBJ2-7 and V is TRBV7-6; 7 nucleotides align to TRBD1. Unmatched junction bases numbered 9, after V lost 5 bases and J lost 5 bases. Per the germline V gene, CDR1 is SGHVS and CDR2 is FNYEAQ. The length of the CDR3 is 14 residues. Written as DNA, the CDR3 is TGTGCCAGCAGCGCCCCAGACAGGGTAGACGAGCAGTACTTC. It codes for CASSAPDRVDEQYF.